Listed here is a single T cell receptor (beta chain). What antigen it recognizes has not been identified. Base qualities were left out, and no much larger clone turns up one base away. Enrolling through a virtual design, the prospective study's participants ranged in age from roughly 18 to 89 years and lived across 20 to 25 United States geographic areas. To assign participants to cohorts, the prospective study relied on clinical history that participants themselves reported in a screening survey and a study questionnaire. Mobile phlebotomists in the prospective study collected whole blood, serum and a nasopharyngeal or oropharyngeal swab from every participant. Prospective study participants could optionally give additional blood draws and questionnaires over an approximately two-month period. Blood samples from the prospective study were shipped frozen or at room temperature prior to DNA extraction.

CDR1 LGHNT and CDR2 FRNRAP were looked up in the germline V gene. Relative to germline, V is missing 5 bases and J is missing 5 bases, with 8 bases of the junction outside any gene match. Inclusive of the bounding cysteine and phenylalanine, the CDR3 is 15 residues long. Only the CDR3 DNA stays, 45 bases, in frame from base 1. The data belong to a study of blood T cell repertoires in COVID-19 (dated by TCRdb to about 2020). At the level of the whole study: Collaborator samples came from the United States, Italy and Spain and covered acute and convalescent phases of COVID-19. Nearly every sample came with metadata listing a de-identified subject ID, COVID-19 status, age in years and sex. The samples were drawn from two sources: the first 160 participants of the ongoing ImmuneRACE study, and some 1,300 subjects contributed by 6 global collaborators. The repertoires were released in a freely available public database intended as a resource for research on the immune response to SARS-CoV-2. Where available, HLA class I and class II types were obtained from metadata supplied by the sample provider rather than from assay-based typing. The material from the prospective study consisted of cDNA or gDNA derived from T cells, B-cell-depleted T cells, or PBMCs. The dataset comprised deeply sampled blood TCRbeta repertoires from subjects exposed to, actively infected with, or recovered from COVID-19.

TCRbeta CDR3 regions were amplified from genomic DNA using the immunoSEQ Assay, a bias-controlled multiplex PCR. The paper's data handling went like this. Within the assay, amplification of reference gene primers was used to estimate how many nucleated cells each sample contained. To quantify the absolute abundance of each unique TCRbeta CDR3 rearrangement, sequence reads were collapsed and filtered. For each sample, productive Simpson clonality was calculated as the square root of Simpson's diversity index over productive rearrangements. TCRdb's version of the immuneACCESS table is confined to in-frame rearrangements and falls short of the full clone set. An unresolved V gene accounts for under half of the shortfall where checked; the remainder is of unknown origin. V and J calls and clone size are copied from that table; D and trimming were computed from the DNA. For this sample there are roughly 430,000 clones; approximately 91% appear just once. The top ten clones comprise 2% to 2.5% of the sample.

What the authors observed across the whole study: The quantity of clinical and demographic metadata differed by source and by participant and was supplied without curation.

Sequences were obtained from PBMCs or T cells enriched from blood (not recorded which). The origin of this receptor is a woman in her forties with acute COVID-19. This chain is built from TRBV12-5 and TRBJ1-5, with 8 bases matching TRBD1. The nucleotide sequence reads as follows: TGTGCTAGTGGTCCGACTTCGACAGGGGATCAGCCCCAGCATTTT. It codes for CASGPTSTGDQPQHF.